This T cell receptor beta chain emerged from a study of cytomegalovirus exposure and HLA in healthy donors (dated by TCRdb to 2016 to 2017). Broadly, across the study: A later analysis indicated that the 100 to 150 validation repertoires were generated on the platform also employed for the approximately 690 repertoires of the first cohort. To predict cytomegalovirus infection status, the study brought together high-throughput TCR immunosequencing, statistical association of individual TCRs with disease status, and machine learning. The study was designed to test whether signatures of past pathogen exposure could be identified by cataloging public T cell receptors. In addition to the first cohort of 666 subjects, a separate validation cohort of 130 or so different subjects was used. The full study reports these points: In vitro tests confirmed that three of the cytomegalovirus-associated TCR beta chains recognize cytomegalovirus antigens. A later analysis lacked HLA typing for the validation cohort, so it scored co-occurrence in that cohort across all 110 or so repertoires. In the study, around 160 TCR beta chains were listed as associated with cytomegalovirus. In a later analysis, TCRs clustered in the first cohort were found to also tend to co-occur in the roughly 120 validation repertoires, with roughly 93% of cluster scores above 0. The classifier was reported to diagnose cytomegalovirus status with high specificity and sensitivity in both the original and validation cohorts. Most TCR sequences were observed very rarely across donors, whereas some public TCRs were present in many individuals. It was suggested by the authors that the approach could potentially be generalized to other disease states and immunological phenotypes.

Points on this clone: The specificity of this receptor is unknown. Base qualities are not at hand, and no much larger clone is one base apart.

The CDR3 spans 16 residues, from the cysteine through the phenylalanine. Only the CDR3 portion is preserved as DNA: 48 bases, with reading frame beginning at the first base. Per the germline V gene, ENHRY is the CDR1 and SYGVKD is the CDR2. V gives up 4 bases and J gives up 1 base, and the segment between their germline ends measures 17 bases. Separate from the approximately 700-subject first cohort, the validation cohort of 95 to 150 subjects was the group to which the donors belonged. The library was generated by the immunoSEQ multiplex PCR assay. In the source study's methods: A statistical classification framework was developed to diagnose cytomegalovirus status using the catalog of TCR beta chain sequences. This immuneACCESS table, as held by TCRdb, lists in-frame sequences with V and J called but not all clones. Of the missing ones, under half trace to an unresolved V gene in checked studies; the others have no known cause. That table gives V, J and clone size, and the DNA gave D and trimming. Across this sample there are 70,000 or so clones, with 85% to 95% seen only once. The ten largest account for roughly 1.6% of the sample.

The sequenced material came from PBMCs. The sequence links TRBV10-3 to TRBJ2-7; the D segment could be TRBD2, given 6 matching bases. The source of this sequence is a man younger than 35 in good health and CMV-seropositive. The CDR3 protein is CAISAQGQDYSYEQYF. The nucleotide sequence is given as TGTGCCATCAGTGCCCAAGGTCAGGACTATTCCTACGAGCAGTACTTC.